This T cell receptor beta chain originates from a study of PD-L1 blockade in urothelial cancer. About the study: At some point between 2014 and 2016 therapy began: atezolizumab 1,200 mg intravenously every 3 weeks.

This clone has more than one count but fewer than ten. The CDR3 is made up of 14 amino acids. Trimming removed 3 bases at V and 4 bases at J, with 12 bases between. From germline, CDR1 is SNHLY and CDR2 FYNNEI. Sequencing was performed with immunoSEQ multiplex PCR; in TCRdb, only in-frame clones are kept and a portion is missing. The table has under 70,000 clones, roughly four fifths seen once. Time point denoted: pretreatment peripheral blood. Peripheral blood mononuclear cells were collected from every patient before and during treatment, yielding between 1 and 8 samples per patient. The gene calls are TRBV2 and TRBJ1-2, with D possibly being TRBD1 (5 bases). The sample in question was PBMCs, obtained around atezolizumab (anti-PD-L1) treatment. The receptor's source is a man between 65 and 79 years old with urothelial cancer. The CDR3 coding sequence is TGTGCCAGCAGTGAGGCAGGGTATGCCTATGGCTACACCTTC. It yields the protein CASSEAGYAYGYTF.